These 22 T cell receptor beta chains came from one sample sequenced in a study of shared clonotypes between healthy human individuals (TCRdb year 2020). Receptors were amplified or captured by the immunoSEQ multiplex PCR assay. In TCRdb, the immuneACCESS table is reduced to in-frame sequences with V and J assigned. These tables do not hold every clone; where another copy was compared, an unresolved V gene accounts for under half, and the others remain unexplained. This sample gives about 2.4 million clones in total; just over 90% of them show up just once. The ten largest clones capture more than 0.12% of the sample. Sequencing was carried out using naive CD4+ T cells sorted from blood. The sample's cell subset or site, from its label and the paper: CD45RA+ positively selected. Receptors originate from a man between 18 and 29 years old in good health.

The chain joins TRBV2 to TRBJ2-7, with 8 bases that match TRBD1. Germline trimming cut 11 bases from V and 3 bases from J; bases unmatched to any gene: 9. Germline V gene data show CDR1 as SNHLY and CDR2 as FYNNEI. The CDR3 is 13 residues long. The CDR3 nucleotides read TGTGCCGGACAGGGTCCCCCCTACTACGAGCAGTACTTC. Its translation: CAGQGPPYYEQYF.

This clone was counted a single time. This chain uses TRBV7-3 with TRBJ2-1; D uncertain. The CDR3 loop spans 14 amino acids. V was shortened by 0 bases and J by 4 bases, with 7 bases between the two germline ends. Germline loops: CDR1 SGHTA, CDR2 FQGTGA. The CDR3 loop reads CASSLTPGYNEQFF. In DNA form, the CDR3 reads TGTGCCAGCAGCTTAACCCCAGGATACAATGAGCAGTTCTTC.

The chain joins TRBV30 to TRBJ2-7; D not certain. This CDR3 contains 13 residues. In germline, CDR1 is GTSNPN, CDR2 SVGIG (reference sequence). V lost 2 bases and J 3 bases, leaving 11 bases between the germline ends. The CDR3 region has the DNA TGTGCCTGGAGTCCTCGGATCAACTACGAGCAGTACTTC. It encodes CAWSPRINYEQYF.

The chain employs TRBV6-1 and TRBJ1-5; weak D call: TRBD1 (5 bases). This CDR3 is 13 amino acids long. Deletions cut 8 bases from V and 0 bases from J, with 8 bases between. Germline V lookup: CDR1 MNHNS, CDR2 SASEGT. The CDR3 sequence is CASADSSNQPQHF. CDR3 bases: TGTGCCAGCGCTGACAGTAGCAATCAGCCCCAGCATTTT.

This rearrangement joins TRBV21-1 to TRBJ1-3. TRBV21-1 is flagged as a pseudogene. The CDR3 has 17 amino acids. The CDR3 is CASSKLRHGRSGNTIYF. The CDR3 DNA reads TGTGCCAGCAGCAAATTGCGGCATGGGCGCTCTGGAAACACCATATATTTT.

J is TRBJ2-4 and V is TRBV2; D possibly corresponds to TRBD1 (6 bases). CDR3 size: 16 residues. Per germline, CDR1 SNHLY and CDR2 FYNNEI. V dropped 6 bases and J dropped 1 base, with 16 bases sitting between them. The CDR3 DNA reads TGTGCCAGCAGGCCACAGGGTGGTGTGGCCAAAAACATTCAGTACTTC. Translating it yields CASRPQGGVAKNIQYF. The full variable domain, its missing parts supplied by reference TRBV2 and TRBJ2-4, is EPEVTQTPSHQVTQMGQEVILRCVPISNHLYFYWYRQILGQKVEFLVSFYNNEISEKSEIFDDQFSVERPDGSNFTLKIRSTKLEDSAMYFCASRPQGGVAKNIQYFGAGTRLSVL.

V and J are TRBV18 and TRBJ2-7, with D unclear. The CDR3 totals 14 residues. V dropped 0 bases and J dropped 7 bases, with 13 bases sitting between them. The germline gives CDR1 KGHSH, CDR2 LQKENI. The CDR3 reads CASSPPARTEEQYF. The CDR3 region has the DNA TGTGCCAGCTCACCACCCGCGAGAACGGAAGAGCAGTACTTC.

The genes are TRBV6-6 and TRBJ1-2; 7 nucleotides agree with TRBD1. CDR3 length: 14 amino acids. V shed 0 bases, J shed 7 bases, and the junction held 5 bases outside the gene matches. Per the germline V gene, CDR1 is MNHNY and CDR2 is SVGAGI (reference sequence). In DNA form, the CDR3 reads TGTGCCAGCAGTTACTCGGAGGGGGCGTTTGGCTACACCTTC. It yields the protein CASSYSEGAFGYTF.

This clone was observed once. This chain connects TRBV2 to TRBJ2-7, with 8 bases identical to TRBD2. V lost 11 bases and J lost 0; bases outside the gene matches: 3. Germline CDR1 SNHLY, CDR2 FYNNEI. The CDR3 loop spans 12 amino acids. This chain's CDR3 is CAGSGDSYEQYF. CDR3 sequence (DNA): TGTGCCGGTAGCGGGGACTCCTACGAGCAGTACTTC.

The rearrangement joins TRBV7-2 to TRBJ1-1, with 7 bases identical to TRBD1. The V gene end was trimmed by 5 bases and the J gene end by 12 bases; junction bases not matched to a gene: 9. The CDR3 covers 12 residues. Germline-derived CDR1 and CDR2 are SGHTA and FQGNSA. The CDR3 loop is CASSPGGGPSFF. The CDR3 DNA follows: TGTGCCAGCAGCCCAGGGGGGGGCCCCTCTTTCTTT.

The V call is TRBV7-8, the J call TRBJ1-3; 7 bases line up with TRBD1. The ends lost 0 bases at V and 2 bases at J; junction bases unmatched: 4. The CDR3 has 16 residues. CDR1 and CDR2 from the germline V gene are SGHVS and FQNEAQ. The CDR3 protein is CASSLAPTGAGNTIYF. CDR3 coding DNA: TGTGCCAGCAGCTTAGCGCCAACAGGGGCTGGAAACACCATATATTTT.

V and J are TRBV30 and TRBJ1-1, with a weak D call TRBD1 (5 bases). This CDR3 is built from 15 residues. V was shortened by 1 base and J by 1 base, with 13 bases between the two germline ends. CDR1 and CDR2 (germline): GTSNPN, SVGIG (reference sequence). The CDR3 is CAWSGTAGKNTEAFF. The CDR3 DNA reads as TGTGCCTGGAGTGGCACGGCAGGGAAGAACACTGAAGCTTTCTTT. Together with reference TRBV30 and TRBJ1-1, the CDR3 gives the full variable domain: SQTIHQWPATLVQPVGSPLSLECTVEGTSNPNLYWYRQAAGRGLQLLFYSVGIGQISSEVPQNLSASRPQDRQFILSSKKLLLSDSGFYLCAWSGTAGKNTEAFFGQGTRLTVV.

The V gene is TRBV18, the J gene TRBJ2-7; D gene uncertain. The V end lost 5 bases, the J end lost 6 bases, and 8 bases lay between the germline ends. In germline, CDR1 is KGHSH, CDR2 LQKENI. CDR3 length: 11 amino acids. The CDR3 sequence: CASSSSIEQYF. Here the CDR3 DNA reads TGTGCCAGCTCATCTAGTATCGAGCAGTACTTC. The variable domain in full, with the rest retrieved from reference TRBV18 and TRBJ2-7, is NAGVMQNPRHLVRRRGQEARLRCSPMKGHSHVYWYRQLPEEGLKFMVYLQKENIIDESGMPKERFSAEFPKEGPSILRIQQVVRGDSAAYFCASSSSIEQYFGPGTRLTVT.

This chain joins TRBV25-1 and TRBJ1-4; 8 nucleotides agree with TRBD1. V trimming: 8 bases; J trimming: 7 bases; junction bases outside the gene matches: 6. The V gene's germline CDR1 is MGHDK and CDR2 SYGVNS. The CDR3 consists of 13 residues. Here the CDR3 DNA reads TGTGCCAGCGCCGGGACAGGCACTGAAAAACTGTTTTTT. Translating it yields CASAGTGTEKLFF. Full variable domain (rest looked up from reference TRBV25-1 and TRBJ1-4): EADIYQTPRYLVIGTGKKITLECSQTMGHDKMYWYQQDPGMELHLIHYSYGVNSTEKGDLSSESTVSRIRTEHFPLTLESARPSHTSQYLCASAGTGTEKLFFGSGTQLSVL.

The sample holds one count of this clone. The chain joins TRBV2 to TRBJ1-6; D is undetermined. The CDR3 has 11 residues. The germline gives CDR1 SNHLY, CDR2 FYNNEI. V dropped 5 bases and J dropped 9 bases, with 5 bases sitting between them. In DNA form, the CDR3 reads TGTGCCAGCAGTTTAAGTTCACCCCTCCACTTT. Encoded protein: CASSLSSPLHF.

This chain links TRBV9 with TRBJ2-5; D is ambiguous. CDR1 is SGDLS and CDR2 is YYNGEE in the germline V gene. With 0 bases removed from V and 1 base from J, the gap between germline ends came to 7 bases. The length of the CDR3 is 14 residues. CDR3 sequence (DNA): TGTGCCAGCAGCGTAGATAGGGCCCAAGAGACCCAGTACTTC. This gives the protein CASSVDRAQETQYF. Filled out from reference TRBV9 and TRBJ2-5, the complete variable domain reads DSGVTQTPKHLITATGQRVTLRCSPRSGDLSVYWYQQSLDQGLQFLIQYYNGEERAKGNILERFSAQQFPDLHSELNLSSLELGDSALYFCASSVDRAQETQYFGPGTRLLVL.

The rearrangement links TRBV6-1 to TRBJ1-1; TRBD1 agrees at 7 bases. Germline values: CDR1 MNHNS, CDR2 SASEGT. CDR3 length equals 14 residues. J gave up 6 bases and V 7 bases, and 11 bases lay outside the gene matches. The CDR3 loop reads CASNRQGINAEAFF. The CDR3 region has the DNA TGTGCCAGCAACCGACAGGGAATTAACGCTGAAGCTTTCTTT.

The count of this clone is one. The chain combines TRBV30 with TRBJ1-5; weak D call: TRBD1 (5 bases). The CDR3 has 13 amino acids. Trimming cost V 2 bases and J 6 bases, with 11 bases left between them. Per germline, CDR1 GTSNPN and CDR2 SVGIG (reference sequence). The CDR3 nucleotides read TGTGCCTGGAGTCTGGGGCTGGGTCAGCCCCAGCATTTT. As protein: CAWSLGLGQPQHF.

The chain combines TRBV18 with TRBJ1-3; D possibly corresponds to TRBD1 (5 bases). V was trimmed by 3 bases and J by 1 base, leaving 10 bases between them. This CDR3 comprises 15 residues. Germline V gives CDR1 KGHSH, CDR2 LQKENI. CDR3 amino acids: CASSPEAGSGNTIYF. In nucleotides, the CDR3 is TGTGCCAGCTCACCGGAAGCAGGGTCTGGAAACACCATATATTTT.

CDR3 residues: CASSYGTAGPYEQYF. DNA of the CDR3: TGTGCCAGCAGTTACGGTACAGCAGGTCCCTACGAGCAGTACTTC. The chain is built from TRBV6-5 and TRBJ2-7, with D uncertain. The CDR3 is 15 residues long. CDR1 MNHEY and CDR2 SVGAGI come from the germline V gene. Trimming cost V 2 bases and J 2 bases, with 13 bases left between them.

This chain links TRBV5-6 with TRBJ1-3, with 8 bases that match TRBD1. J lost 0 bases, V lost 4 bases, and 3 bases had no gene match. CDR1 is SGHDT and CDR2 is YYEEEE in the germline V gene. The CDR3 sequence is 15 residues long. The CDR3 spells CASSATGGSGNTIYF. The DNA for the CDR3 is TGTGCCAGCAGCGCAACAGGGGGCTCTGGAAACACCATATATTTT.

V gene TRBV19 combines with J gene TRBJ1-2; tentative D call: TRBD1 (5 bases). The CDR3 is made up of 13 amino acids. In germline, CDR1 is LNHDA, CDR2 SQIVND (reference sequence). V lost 7 bases to trimming and J lost 0 bases, with 9 bases between them. The DNA of the CDR3 is TGTGCCAGTAATCCGGGGCCTAACTATGGCTACACCTTC. This gives the protein CASNPGPNYGYTF.